Given below is one T cell receptor beta chain in context. The sample originates from a study of blood T cell repertoires in COVID-19. In the study overall: Acute and convalescent COVID-19 specimens originated in the United States, Italy and Spain. T cells, B-cell-depleted T cells, or PBMCs provided the cDNA or gDNA that served as material.

In the original processing: Reference gene primer amplification gave estimated nucleated cell counts. TCRdb's copy holds only in-frame clones and misses some; the assay was immunoSEQ multiplex PCR. V and J calls and clone size follow that table, whereas D and trimming were derived from the DNA. The sample lists over 250,000 clones, 83% occurring once. The CDR3 consists of 13 residues. V lost 3 bases and J lost 2, with 10 bases in between. In germline, CDR1 is DFQATT, CDR2 SNEGSKA (reference sequence). This chain joins TRBV20-1 and TRBJ1-1, with a possible D match to TRBD1 (6 bases). The receptor comes from a woman aged 50 to 65 who had recovered from COVID-19. Sequencing used peripheral blood. The CDR3 here is CSASGTKNTEAFF. The CDR3 DNA sequence: TGCAGTGCTAGTGGGACAAAAAACACTGAAGCTTTCTTT.